The clone carrying this TCR beta chain was seen a handful of times. TCRdb re-derived calls from the 5' RACE reads in MiXCR, one entry per CDR3 protein. This sample carries 550,000 to 700,000 distinct CDR3 sequences, 21% of them seen once, and the ten largest clones take over 4%. There are 16 residues in the CDR3. Germline trimming cut 0 bases from V and 3 bases from J; bases unmatched to any gene: 4. In germline, CDR1 is SGHKS, CDR2 YYEKEE (reference sequence). This entry is derived from a study of identical twins. These data also featured in a second study, about T cells expressing NK-cell markers. As reported in that work: Dominance of the CD3+CD56-NKG2C+ fraction by these clonotypes also held in several donors.

The sequenced material came from PBMCs. The sequence came from a woman aged 18 to 35 in good health. This chain links TRBV5-5 with TRBJ2-3; 10 bases align to TRBD2. The CDR3 is CASSLVTSGATDTQYF. The CDR3 DNA reads as TGTGCCAGCAGCTTGGTAACTAGCGGGGCAACAGATACGCAGTATTTT. The full variable domain, its missing parts supplied by reference TRBV5-5 and TRBJ2-3, is DAGVTQSPTHLIKTRGQQVTLRCSPISGHKSVSWYQQVLGQGPQFIFQYYEKEERGRGNFPDRFSARQFPNYSSELNVNALLLGDSALYLCASSLVTSGATDTQYFGPGTRLTVL.